One sample yielded the 4 T cell receptor beta chains listed below, sequenced in a study of OX40 agonist ivuxolimab in advanced cancers. Repertoires were generated with immunoSEQ multiplex PCR, while TCRdb's copy carries only in-frame clones and drops some. The sample holds about 22,000 clones, roughly 84% seen once. The sequences come from CD4+ or CD8+ T cells sorted from blood, collected in a trial of the OX40 agonist ivuxolimab. All receptors derive from an adult with an advanced solid tumor such as melanoma, head and neck, liver or kidney cancer.

J is TRBJ1-2 and V is TRBV11-3; unclear D gene. V was clipped by 5 bases and J by 8 bases, with 21 bases between them. The CDR3 loop spans 15 amino acids. CDR1 and CDR2 (germline): SGHNT, YENEEA. The CDR3 bases are TGTGCCAGCAGCCCACAGTTGTGGGGATCGATCGGCTACACCTTC. Protein: CASSPQLWGSIGYTF.

The chain links TRBV2 to TRBJ2-2; no firm D call. Trimming stripped 6 bases from V and 1 base from J, with 12 bases between. Germline V CDR1 and CDR2: SNHLY, FYNNEI. CDR3 size: 15 residues. For the CDR3, the DNA is TGTGCCAGCAGGCCCCGACACGTGAACACCGGGGAGCTGTTTTTT. Its translation: CASRPRHVNTGELFF.

The J gene is TRBJ2-7, the V gene TRBV9, with TRBD1 as a possible D gene (6 bases). Trimming pared 0 bases from V and 2 bases from J, leaving 9 bases between. Germline-derived CDR1 and CDR2 are SGDLS and YYNGEE. This CDR3 spans 14 amino acids. The chain's CDR3 is CASSVEGTTYEQYF. CDR3 bases: TGTGCCAGCAGCGTAGAGGGGACAACCTACGAGCAGTACTTC.

V gene TRBV19 combines with J gene TRBJ2-1; no reliable D call. The CDR3 covers 13 residues. In germline, CDR1 is LNHDA, CDR2 SQIVND (reference sequence). V was cut by 8 bases and J by 6 bases, with 14 bases left in between. The CDR3 region has the DNA TGTGCCAGTGGGCTAGGGTTGGTCAATGAGCAGTTCTTC. Protein sequence: CASGLGLVNEQFF.